The 24 T cell receptor beta chains below come from one sample, sequenced in a study of CXCR3-negative and CXCR3-positive naive CD8 T cells. Libraries were UMI-labeled 5' RACE TRB cDNA. Each CDR3 protein gets one entry in TCRdb, which reprocessed the 5' RACE reads and gives no DNA. The sample has about 40,000 distinct CDR3 sequences; the top ten hold 7.7%. Sequencing was done on a sample of memory CD8+ T cells from blood. Every receptor here comes from a human donor in good health. Some clones in this sample may be carry-over from other donors' samples.

This rearrangement joins TRBV29-1 to TRBJ2-1. Germline lookup yields CDR1 SQVTM and CDR2 ANQGSEA. The CDR3 totals 14 residues. CDR3 protein: CSVDPESSYNEQFF.

The rearrangement joins TRBV27 to TRBJ1-5; as DNA is missing, the TRBD1 call by TCRdb cannot be tested. Germline V gene lookup returns CDR1 MNHEY and CDR2 SMNVEV (reference sequence). The CDR3 is 13 amino acids. The CDR3 loop reads CASSDREGQPQHF.

This sequence joins TRBV3-1 and TRBJ2-7. The CDR3 contains 15 residues. The germline gives CDR1 LGHDT, CDR2 YNNKEL (reference sequence). The chain's CDR3 is CASSQEMVASYEQYF.

V and J are TRBV29-1 and TRBJ2-4; TCRdb's D call of TRBD1 is untestable without DNA. In germline, CDR1 is SQVTM, CDR2 ANQGSEA. The CDR3 spans 16 residues. CDR3 residues: CSVEDAGPYAKNIQYF.

The chain couples TRBV14 to TRBJ2-7. Looked up from germline, CDR1 is SGHDN and CDR2 is FVKESK. The CDR3 totals 12 residues. CDR3 sequence: CASSHGSYEQYF.

This chain connects TRBV11-2 to TRBJ1-6; absent DNA, TCRdb's TRBD1 call cannot be checked. The CDR3 consists of 15 residues. Germline V gene data show CDR1 as SGHAT and CDR2 as FQNNGV. The CDR3 loop is CASSSTTGDNSPLHF.

This rearrangement joins TRBV20-1 to TRBJ2-3; TCRdb designates TRBD2, a call that cannot be tested without DNA. The V gene's germline CDR1 is DFQATT and CDR2 SNEGSKA (reference sequence). The CDR3 loop spans 15 amino acids. The CDR3 sequence is CSAIARAGGPDTQYF.

The chain links TRBV5-1 to TRBJ2-7; the TCRdb call, TRBD1, lacks DNA for checking. CDR1 and CDR2 from the germline V gene are SGHRS and YFSETQ. The CDR3 spans 13 residues. This chain's CDR3 is CASTGTDAYEQYF.

The chain couples TRBV7-2 to TRBJ2-7; with no DNA, the TCRdb D assignment of TRBD2 cannot be verified. Germline values: CDR1 SGHTA, CDR2 FQGNSA. There are 16 residues in the CDR3. The CDR3 region is CASSLGFGTASYEQYF.

The V and J genes are TRBV10-3 and TRBJ2-3. The CDR3 is 13 amino acids. Per the germline V gene, CDR1 is ENHRY and CDR2 is SYGVKD. The CDR3 loop reads CAISASAPDTQYF.

The genes are TRBV12-3 or TRBV12-4 and TRBJ1-5. The CDR3 covers 14 residues. Here the CDR3 reads CASSSWTSNQPQHF.

The CDR3 is CSVEVLARDNEQFF. This chain links TRBV29-1 with TRBJ2-1; TCRdb's D gene call, TRBD2, goes unchecked for lack of DNA. The CDR3 length is 14 residues. In germline, CDR1 is SQVTM, CDR2 ANQGSEA.

The CDR3 is CASSLPGQFFEQYF. V and J are TRBV7-9 and TRBJ2-7; absent DNA, TCRdb's TRBD1 call cannot be checked. CDR1 and CDR2 (germline): SEHNR, FQNEAQ (reference sequence). The CDR3 spans 14 residues. Full variable domain (outside the CDR3, taken from reference TRBV7-9 and TRBJ2-7): DTGVSQNPRHKITKRGQNVTFRCDPISEHNRLYWYRQTLGQGPEFLTYFQNEAQLEKSRLLSDRFSAERPKGSFSTLEIQRTEQGDSAMYLCASSLPGQFFEQYFGPGTRLTVT.

The V call is TRBV7-2, the J call TRBJ1-5. CDR1 and CDR2 (germline): SGHTA, FQGNSA. The CDR3 length is 13 residues. CDR3 loop: CASSVNPNQPQHF.

The V gene is TRBV18, the J gene TRBJ1-2; the D call from TCRdb, TRBD1, cannot be confirmed without DNA. The V gene's germline CDR1 is KGHSH and CDR2 LQKENI. This CDR3 is built from 15 residues. CDR3 sequence: CASSPGQGEYYGYTF.

V is TRBV12-3 or TRBV12-4 and J is TRBJ2-3; TCRdb outputs TRBD2, but without DNA this stays unchecked. The CDR3 has 16 amino acids. The CDR3 loop reads CASSPLSGGAPDTQYF.

The chain is built from TRBV20-1 and TRBJ1-1; lacking DNA, the TRBD1 call made by TCRdb goes unchecked. CDR3 length equals 12 residues. Germline V gene lookup returns CDR1 DFQATT and CDR2 SNEGSKA (reference sequence). This CDR3 is CSAATGETEAFF.

CDR3 residues: CASRLERTGLGIQYF. The V gene is TRBV12-2, the J gene TRBJ2-4; TCRdb selects TRBD1, and the lack of DNA leaves this call unchecked. TRBV12-2 is a listed pseudogene. The CDR3 loop spans 15 amino acids.

The chain links TRBV29-1 to TRBJ2-7; TCRdb's D gene call, TRBD1, goes unchecked for lack of DNA. This CDR3 has 15 amino acids. From germline, CDR1 is SQVTM and CDR2 ANQGSEA. CDR3 in amino acids: CSFRGGAHLGYEQYF.

The CDR3 protein is CASSPSLGGVQPQHF. V is TRBV7-9 and J is TRBJ1-5. Germline V gives CDR1 SEHNR, CDR2 FQNEAQ (reference sequence). The CDR3 has 15 residues. The full variable domain, its missing parts supplied by reference TRBV7-9 and TRBJ1-5, is DTGVSQNPRHKITKRGQNVTFRCDPISEHNRLYWYRQTLGQGPEFLTYFQNEAQLEKSRLLSDRFSAERPKGSFSTLEIQRTEQGDSAMYLCASSPSLGGVQPQHFGDGTRLSIL.

The chain links TRBV7-9 to TRBJ1-1. CDR1 and CDR2 (germline): SEHNR, FQNEAQ (reference sequence). The CDR3 covers 15 residues. The chain's CDR3 is CASSLGIGLNTEAFF.

The rearrangement links TRBV20-1 to TRBJ1-5; TCRdb names TRBD1, which stays unverified in the absence of DNA. CDR1 is DFQATT, CDR2 SNEGSKA, per germline (reference sequence). The CDR3 sequence is 14 residues long. This CDR3 is CSGTGRGGNQPQHF.

The chain carries TRBV30 and TRBJ1-3. Germline assignment: CDR1 GTSNPN and CDR2 SVGIG (reference sequence). The CDR3 consists of 13 residues. CDR3 protein: CAWMTVDGNTIYF.

The J gene is TRBJ2-3, the V gene TRBV29-1. The CDR3 runs to 14 residues. The V gene's germline CDR1 is SQVTM and CDR2 ANQGSEA. CDR3 loop: CSVEDQVEPDTQYF.